This TCR beta chain was profiled in a study of beta chain features in type 1 diabetes. Study summary: Across all samples, about 110,000,000 sorted cells were examined. Study-wide results and limits: All four CD4+ subsets from Type 1 diabetes patients carried moderately but significantly shorter TCRB CDR3s.

Expressed TCRB transcripts were sequenced because the isolated RNA had all been reverse transcribed beforehand. TCRdb keeps only in-frame clones here, not all; method: immunoSEQ multiplex PCR. This table holds about 220,000 clones, roughly 11% found once. About this clone itself: Its target is not known.

A single heparinised blood sample, averaging approximately 110 mL, was obtained per donor. V was pared by 0 bases and J by 2 bases, with 7 bases between. The CDR3 contains 14 residues. CDR1 is SGHRS and CDR2 is YFSETQ in the germline V gene. Source material: central memory CD4+ T cells from blood. The TCR originated in a man aged 18 to 35 in good health. The V and J genes are TRBV5-1 and TRBJ2-3; D gene ambiguous. CDR3 sequence (DNA): TGCGCCAGCAGCTTGGTGCTCTACACAGATACGCAGTATTTT. As protein: CASSLVLYTDTQYF.